This passage covers 20 T cell receptor beta chains from one sample sequenced in a study of cytomegalovirus exposure and HLA in healthy donors. Primers included in the PCR were 60 Vbeta and 13 Jbeta primers. Sequencing used immunoSEQ multiplex PCR; TCRdb keeps in-frame clones, though not all of them. The sample holds fewer than 250,000 clones, around 80% seen once. Sequencing input: PBMCs. The receptor source for this set is a man in his late teens or twenties in good health and CMV-seronegative.

This clone came up once. CDR3 residues: CASNHLGATNTGELFF. CDR3 in DNA: TGTGCCAGCAACCACTTGGGAGCCACGAACACCGGGGAGCTGTTTTTT. The genes are TRBV7-9 and TRBJ2-2, with a weak D call TRBD2 (5 bases). The CDR3 spans 16 residues. V dropped 7 bases and J dropped 0 bases, with 15 bases sitting between them. The germline CDR1 and CDR2 sequences are SEHNR and FQNEAQ (reference sequence).

The genes are TRBV19 and TRBJ2-3; the match to TRBD2 covers 13 bases. The CDR3 has 17 residues. J lost 4 bases, V lost 3 bases, and 7 bases had no gene match. Germline V gives CDR1 LNHDA, CDR2 SQIVND (reference sequence). CDR3 region: CASSIWTSGRNADTQYF. The CDR3 bases are TGTGCCAGTAGTATCTGGACTAGCGGGAGAAATGCAGATACGCAGTATTTT.

As for this clone: A read error may produce the germline difference seen at one junction end. The chain links TRBV18 to TRBJ2-7; perhaps TRBD2 as D (5 bases). Germline lookup yields CDR1 KGHSH and CDR2 LQKENI. This CDR3 spans 13 amino acids. The CDR3 DNA sequence: TGTGCCAGCTCACCAGCGGGTATGTCGCTAGCAGACTTC. Translating it yields CASSPAGMSLADF. The whole variable domain, filled in from reference TRBV18 and TRBJ2-7, reads NAGVMQNPRHLVRRRGQEARLRCSPMKGHSHVYWYRQLPEEGLKFMVYLQKENIIDESGMPKERFSAEFPKEGPSILRIQQVVRGDSAAYFCASSPAGMSLADFGPGTRLTVT.

Concerning this clone: Different DNA sequences within this sample yield the same CDR3. V usage is TRBV9 and J usage is TRBJ2-1, with 12 bases aligning to TRBD2. The germline gives CDR1 SGDLS, CDR2 YYNGEE. The length of the CDR3 is 18 residues. Trimming removed 3 bases from V and 4 bases from J; junction bases left unmatched: 11. The CDR3 region has the DNA TGTGCCAGCAGCGGCTCAACGGGGGGGACTAGCGGGTACAATGAGCAGTTCTTC. Protein sequence: CASSGSTGGTSGYNEQFF.

This clone was counted a few times. The rearrangement links TRBV6-5 to TRBJ2-7; TRBD1 matches at 9 bases. CDR1 MNHEY and CDR2 SVGAGI come from the germline V gene. Trimming removed 7 bases from V and 6 bases from J; junction bases left unmatched: 7. The CDR3 is 13 amino acids. CDR3 coding DNA: TGTGCCAGCACTAGGGACAGGGACGGCGAGCAGTACTTC. Residues: CASTRDRDGEQYF.

The chain is built from TRBV5-1 and TRBJ1-1; D is possibly TRBD1 (5 bases). Germline V gene sequence: CDR1 SGHRS, CDR2 YFSETQ. CDR3 size: 14 residues. V was pared by 0 bases and J by 11 bases, with 17 bases between. The CDR3 sequence is CASSLASQARNAFF. CDR3 DNA: TGCGCCAGCAGCTTGGCCTCACAGGCTCGGAACGCTTTCTTT.

The sample holds one count of this clone. The J gene is TRBJ2-7, the V gene TRBV2; TRBD1 might be the D (5 bases). The germline CDR1 and CDR2 sequences are SNHLY and FYNNEI. V was pared by 6 bases and J by 2 bases, with 11 bases between. This CDR3 has 13 amino acids. CDR3 bases: TGTGCCAGCAGCAGAGACAGAGCCTACGAGCAGTACTTC. This codes for CASSRDRAYEQYF.

The chain employs TRBV28 and TRBJ2-7; possibly TRBD2 for D (7 bases). The CDR3 contains 19 residues. Trimming took off 6 bases at V and 8 bases at J, with 35 bases between the two ends. CDR1 and CDR2 from the germline V gene are MDHEN and SYDVKM. CDR3 sequence: CASSLREGEDQGIGYKQYF. In DNA, the CDR3 is TGTGCCAGCAGCCTCAGGGAGGGGGAAGATCAGGGCATAGGTTACAAGCAGTACTTC.

The chain links TRBV7-2 to TRBJ1-1; possibly TRBD1 for D (5 bases). V was shortened by 5 bases and J by 0 bases, with 10 bases between the two germline ends. In germline, CDR1 is SGHTA, CDR2 FQGNSA. The CDR3 loop spans 14 amino acids. CDR3 protein: CASSRMDMNTEAFF. The DNA of the CDR3 is TGTGCCAGCAGCCGGATGGACATGAACACTGAAGCTTTCTTT.

With regard to this clone: Other DNA sequences in this sample translate to the same CDR3. The rearrangement uses TRBV10-3 and TRBJ2-7, with 9 nucleotides matching TRBD1. CDR1 is ENHRY, CDR2 SYGVKD, per germline. The CDR3 consists of 13 residues. V lost 2 bases to trimming and J lost 4 bases; unmatched junction nucleotides: 0. The CDR3 DNA reads TGTGCCATCAGTGAGGGACAGGGGTACGAGCAGTACTTC. Amino acid sequence: CAISEGQGYEQYF.

The V and J genes are TRBV6-1 and TRBJ2-3; D is perhaps TRBD1 (6 bases). Trimming cost V 6 bases and J 6 bases, with 13 bases left between them. The CDR3 is made up of 13 amino acids. The germline CDR1 and CDR2 sequences are MNHNS and SASEGT. The CDR3: CASRRGLVDTQYF. Written as DNA, the CDR3 is TGTGCCAGCAGAAGGGGGTTAGTGGATACGCAGTATTTT.

This sequence joins TRBV7-9 and TRBJ2-7; 7 nucleotides match TRBD1. CDR3 size: 15 residues. Unmatched junction bases numbered 11, after V lost 4 bases and J lost 5 bases. The germline CDR1 and CDR2 sequences are SEHNR and FQNEAQ (reference sequence). The CDR3 reads CASSSSRQGSHEQYF. CDR3 nucleotides: TGTGCCAGCAGCTCCTCGCGACAGGGTTCCCACGAGCAGTACTTC.

The count of this clone is one. V and J are TRBV4-3 and TRBJ2-7, with TRBD1 matching over 12 bases. V dropped 1 base and J dropped 3; count of bases not matched to a gene: 1. The germline gives CDR1 LGHNA, CDR2 YSLEER. The CDR3 extends over 15 amino acids. CDR3 sequence reads: CASSQGDRGLYEQYF. CDR3 nucleotides: TGCGCCAGCAGCCAAGGGGACAGGGGGCTCTACGAGCAGTACTTC.

The chain links TRBV13 to TRBJ1-2; 12 bases line up with TRBD1. The V segment lost 1 base and the J segment 7 bases; nucleotides outside the gene matches: 7. The CDR3 consists of 16 residues. CDR1 and CDR2 (germline): PRHDT, FYEKMQ (reference sequence). This CDR3 reads CASSLEGGQGARGYTF. In DNA, the CDR3 is TGTGCCAGCAGCTTAGAAGGGGGACAGGGGGCACGTGGCTACACCTTC.

The chain combines TRBV29-1 with TRBJ2-7; a weak D match, TRBD1 (6 bases). Trimming pared 4 bases from V and 0 bases from J, leaving 10 bases between. Per the germline V gene, CDR1 is SQVTM and CDR2 is ANQGSEA. The CDR3 contains 13 residues. The CDR3 DNA reads TGCAGCGTTGGTTGGACAGCCTCCTACGAGCAGTACTTC. Residues: CSVGWTASYEQYF.

This chain connects TRBV4-1 to TRBJ2-7, with a possible D match to TRBD2 (5 bases). V lost 1 base and J lost 1, with 17 bases in between. CDR1 is MGHRA and CDR2 is YSYEKL in the germline V gene. The CDR3 has 17 residues. The CDR3 here is CASSQGRLASQSYEQYF. CDR3 nucleotides: TGCGCCAGCAGCCAAGGACGACTCGCTAGCCAGTCCTACGAGCAGTACTTC.

The chain links TRBV7-9 to TRBJ2-5, with TRBD2 identical over 7 bases. CDR3 length equals 15 residues. V lost 3 bases to trimming and J lost 2 bases; unmatched junction nucleotides: 6. Germline CDR1 SEHNR, CDR2 FQNEAQ (reference sequence). The DNA of the CDR3 is TGTGCCAGCAGCTTTGCGGGAGTTTGGCAAGAGACCCAGTACTTC. It translates to CASSFAGVWQETQYF.

V usage is TRBV5-4 and J usage is TRBJ2-3; 12 nucleotides agree with TRBD1. CDR1 SGHNT and CDR2 YYREEE come from the germline V gene (reference sequence). This CDR3 spans 18 amino acids. J gave up 6 bases and V 0 bases, and 11 bases lay outside the gene matches. In DNA form, the CDR3 reads TGTGCCAGCAGCTTGGGGGCTAGTGGGACAGGGGGCTTGGATACGCAGTATTTT. It encodes CASSLGASGTGGLDTQYF.

The chain combines TRBV10-2 with TRBJ2-4; TRBD2 aligns across 13 bases. The CDR3 is 16 residues long. Germline V gene sequence: CDR1 WSHSY, CDR2 SAAADI. V trimming: 2 bases; J trimming: 10 bases; junction bases outside the gene matches: 8. The CDR3 region is CASSETLAGGPYIQYF. In DNA, the CDR3 is TGCGCCAGCAGTGAGACACTAGCGGGAGGGCCTTATATTCAGTACTTC.

J is TRBJ1-4 and V is TRBV6-6, with TRBD1 as a possible D gene (5 bases). The CDR3 covers 15 residues. The germline V gene encodes CDR1 MNHNY and CDR2 SVGAGI (reference sequence). V shed 5 bases and J shed 0 bases, with 10 bases lying between them. Here the CDR3 reads CASSPRGATNEKLFF. The CDR3 bases are TGTGCCAGCAGTCCCCGGGGGGCAACTAATGAAAAACTGTTTTTT.